This T cell receptor (beta chain) was identified in a study of technical replicates of blood from several donors (dated by TCRdb to 2015 to 2018). Library preparation used the immunoSEQ multiplex PCR assay. The clones in this table, taken by TCRdb from immuneACCESS, are in-frame only. Not every clone is retained; where verified, under half of the shortfall comes from an unresolved V gene, and the cause of the rest is unknown. Here the sample has roughly 80,000 clones; approximately 94% occur a single time. Of the sample, 0.3% to 0.5% is held by the ten largest clones. A note on this clone: Its antigen target is currently unknown. No base quality information exists; no much larger clone differs at one position.

Spanning cysteine to phenylalanine, the CDR3 consists of 13 amino acids. Of the read, only the CDR3 DNA is kept; its 39 bases are in frame from base 1. The germline V gene gives CDR1 as MNHNS and CDR2 as SASEGT. V has 1 base trimmed and J has 9 bases trimmed; junction bases matching no gene number 2. The V and J segments used are TRBV6-1 and TRBJ2-1, and 8 bases in between align with TRBD2. The sequencing sample was made of T cells isolated from PBMCs. The TCR was taken from a human donor in good health. The CDR3 here reads CASSEVAGGEQFF. The nucleotide sequence is TGTGCCAGCAGTGAAGTGGCGGGAGGTGAGCAGTTCTTC.